This TCR beta chain was identified in a study of T-cell reconstitution after alpha-beta-depleted transplantation in children. Study findings and constraints: T-cell numbers and diversity, one year after transplant, stemmed largely from T cells that were newly produced. Expanded graft clones, several hundred of them, were reportedly the source of alpha-beta T cells about two months after transplant.

Concerning this clonotype: Its antigen is not identified.

Unique molecular identifiers tagged the TCRbeta library. TCRdb processed the PCR reads anew with MiXCR; each CDR3 protein has one entry. In the table there are a few hundred thousand distinct CDR3 sequences, 15% to 20% of which are singletons. The CDR3 has 15 residues. The V gene's germline CDR1 is SGHRS and CDR2 YFSETQ. J was trimmed by 2 bases and V by 4 bases; bases with no gene match: 7. V usage is TRBV5-1 and J usage is TRBJ2-7; 9 nucleotides line up with TRBD2. The source is a boy less than two years old who had a stem cell transplant for Wiskott-Aldrich syndrome, so the T cells may come from the graft donor. The sequences come from PBMCs, mostly from graft donor cells, collected 360 days after TCRalphabeta/CD19-depleted stem cell transplant. CDR3 protein: CASSVPTSGPYEQYF. CDR3 in DNA: TGCGCCAGCAGCGTCCCGACTAGCGGACCCTACGAGCAGTACTTC.